The rows below give T cell receptor beta chains drawn from one sample of a study of technical replicates of blood from a handful of donors. This table comes from immunoSEQ multiplex PCR, and its TCRdb copy is limited to in-frame clones, with some not included. The table includes about 70,000 clones, almost 98% detected once. Sequenced material: T cells isolated from PBMCs. These receptors all come from a human donor in good health. Both conserved end residues are trimmed from each CDR3. Clone size, where shown, is once, few, many, or a class for clones that have expanded.

>TRBV5-8|NA
ASSFNGEWEETQY
>TRBV7-2|NA
ASSSGTGEGYT
>TRBV19|NA
ATTRDRERSNQPQH
>TRBV4-1|NA
ASSQIREESRDTEAF
>TRBV7-9|NA
ASSSLEAIAYEQY
>TRBV19|NA
ASILQGNTEAF
>TRBV6-5|NA
ASTVAGNSHEQF
>TRBV10-2|NA
ASGRIVSTDTQY
>TRBV5-1|NA
ASSAGQGGSSNQPQH
>TRBV2|NA
ASSVANRPYGYT
>TRBV10-2|NA
ASSESGLPNYGYT
>TRBV14|once
ASRLGPRRNSPLH
>TRBV7-7|NA
ASSPAGRGDTGELF
>TRBV5-4|NA
ASSSSGSTDTQY
>TRBV27|NA
ASSPYTGELF